Presented here are 20 T cell receptor beta chains from one specimen sequenced in a study of identical twins. TCRdb re-called the 5' RACE reads through MiXCR, storing one row per CDR3 protein. The sample holds 200,000 to 300,000 distinct CDR3 sequences, 7.5% seen once. The same data also went into a second study, on yellow fever vaccine responses in identical twins.

The sample consisted of CD8+ T cells sorted from blood. The receptor source for this set is a woman aged 18-35 years in good health.

This clonotype was seen repeatedly, ten times or more. The chain has TRBV20-1 and TRBJ2-1; 12 bases fit TRBD2. The germline CDR1 and CDR2 sequences are DFQATT and SNEGSKA (reference sequence). V lost 5 bases and J lost 8; bases outside the gene matches: 4. The CDR3 contains 13 residues. The CDR3 nucleotides are TGCAGTGCTTCGACTAGCGGGAGCTATGAGCAGTTCTTC. It yields the protein CSASTSGSYEQFF.

V is TRBV9 and J is TRBJ1-1, with D tentatively TRBD1 (6 bases). This CDR3 contains 12 residues. Germline loops: CDR1 SGDLS, CDR2 YYNGEE. The ends were cut back, 5 bases at V and 7 bases at J, with 12 bases in the middle. CDR3 nucleotides: TGTGCCAGCAGTCCACGGACAGTTGAAGCTTTCTTT. This translates into CASSPRTVEAFF.

The chain recombines TRBV12-5 with TRBJ2-7, with D hard to call. There are 16 residues in the CDR3. Germline loops: CDR1 LGHNT, CDR2 FRNRAP. V was trimmed by 4 bases and J by 1 base, leaving 17 bases between them. The CDR3 reads CASGSVMGFQSYEQYF. CDR3 nucleotide sequence: TGTGCTAGTGGTTCGGTTATGGGATTTCAATCCTACGAGCAGTACTTC.

This chain uses TRBV28 with TRBJ1-1, with D perhaps matching TRBD1 (5 bases). Germline V gives CDR1 MDHEN, CDR2 SYDVKM. The CDR3 covers 14 residues. Between the trimmed V and J ends, which lost 2 bases and 1 base, there was a span of 8 bases. CDR3 DNA sequence: TGTGCCAGCAGTTTAACCCAGGGGAACACTGAAGCTTTCTTT. Translation gives CASSLTQGNTEAFF.

This clonotype was detected a few times. The chain combines TRBV29-1 with TRBJ2-2; weak D call: TRBD2 (6 bases). CDR3 length equals 14 residues. The V end was cut by 2 bases, the J end by 0 bases, with 7 bases between. Looked up from germline, CDR1 is SQVTM and CDR2 is ANQGSEA. DNA of the CDR3: TGCAGCGTTGAACGGGGGACGAACACCGGGGAGCTGTTTTTT. Protein: CSVERGTNTGELFF.

The chain has TRBV5-6 and TRBJ2-1; 11 bases match TRBD2. Germline V gene data show CDR1 as SGHDT and CDR2 as YYEEEE. After removal of 5 bases from V and 4 bases from J, the junction contained 8 bases not matched to a gene. This CDR3 is built from 16 residues. The CDR3 region has the DNA TGTGCCAGCAGTGAGATGACTAGCGGGACATACAATGAGCAGTTCTTC. Its translation is CASSEMTSGTYNEQFF. Filled out from reference TRBV5-6 and TRBJ2-1, the complete variable domain reads DAGVTQSPTHLIKTRGQQVTLRCSPKSGHDTVSWYQQALGQGPQFIFQYYEEEERQRGNFPDRFSGHQFPNYSSELNVNALLLGDSALYLCASSEMTSGTYNEQFFGPGTRLTVL.

As concerns this clonotype: A much bigger clone sits one base away, suggesting this may be a read error. The V and J genes are TRBV13 and TRBJ2-3, with 7 bases fitting TRBD2. Germline V CDR1 and CDR2: PRHDT, FYEKMQ (reference sequence). The CDR3 contains 16 residues. J gave up 4 bases and V 0 bases, and 7 bases lay outside the gene matches. The CDR3 nucleotides read TGTGCCAGCAGCTTAGGCTTCGGCGGGAGTGCAGATACGCAGTATTTT. Translation: CASSLGFGGSADTQYF.

The rearrangement uses TRBV29-1 and TRBJ2-1; possibly TRBD1 for D (6 bases). V was cut by 7 bases and J by 9 bases, with 10 bases left in between. CDR1 is SQVTM, CDR2 ANQGSEA, per germline. This CDR3 has 10 amino acids. The chain's CDR3 is CSATGTEQFF. The CDR3 DNA sequence: TGCAGCGCTACAGGGACTGAGCAGTTCTTC.

This clonotype turned up a few times. This chain links TRBV20-1 with TRBJ2-1; perhaps TRBD2 as D (5 bases). V lost 0 bases to trimming and J lost 9 bases, with 9 bases between them. Germline CDR1 reads DFQATT; CDR2 reads SNEGSKA (reference sequence). There are 12 residues in the CDR3. CDR3 in DNA: TGCAGTGCTAGAGATGGAGGAGCTGAGCAGTTCTTC. Amino acids: CSARDGGAEQFF.

V is TRBV12-3 or TRBV12-4 and J is TRBJ2-1; 9 bases align to TRBD1. The ends lost 4 bases at V and 8 bases at J; junction bases unmatched: 9. The CDR3 sequence is 15 residues long. The CDR3 spells CASSSPGTGRHEQFF. The CDR3 coding sequence is TGTGCCAGCAGTTCTCCCGGGACAGGGAGGCATGAGCAGTTCTTC.

This clonotype appeared a few times. The rearrangement uses TRBV2 and TRBJ1-6, with D unresolved. With 8 bases removed from V and 8 bases from J, the gap between germline ends came to 13 bases. Germline CDR1 SNHLY, CDR2 FYNNEI. CDR3 length: 13 amino acids. CDR3 DNA: TGTGCCAGCTACGACGATAAAGATTCACCCCTCCACTTT. As protein: CASYDDKDSPLHF.

The rearrangement joins TRBV7-9 to TRBJ2-3, with D unresolved. Trimming shortened V by 4 bases and J by 6 bases, and 20 bases separated the two germline ends. This CDR3 comprises 16 residues. Germline CDR1 SEHNR, CDR2 FQNEAQ (reference sequence). CDR3 sequence (DNA): TGTGCCAGCAGCTCTCCGACCAACATCTTAAGTGATACGCAGTATTTT. This sequence encodes CASSSPTNILSDTQYF.

This clonotype came up many times. The chain carries TRBV4-1 and TRBJ2-7, with a weak D call TRBD2 (5 bases). This CDR3 has 13 residues. Germline V gene sequence: CDR1 MGHRA, CDR2 YSYEKL. V was clipped by 3 bases and J by 6 bases, with 12 bases between them. The CDR3 spells CASSQDAGSEQYF. The CDR3 region has the DNA TGCGCCAGCAGCCAGGATGCGGGTAGCGAGCAGTACTTC.

This clonotype was recorded at least ten times. The genes are TRBV29-1 and TRBJ2-5, with D perhaps matching TRBD1 or TRBD2 (5 bases each). The CDR3 loop spans 15 amino acids. Germline CDR1 SQVTM, CDR2 ANQGSEA. The CDR3 sequence is CRAPPGTVTPETQYF. In DNA form, the CDR3 reads TGCAGGGCCCCCCCCGGGACCGTGACCCCAGAGACCCAGTACTTC.

The chain is built from TRBV2 and TRBJ1-5; 11 bases are a match to TRBD1. Germline V gene sequence: CDR1 SNHLY, CDR2 FYNNEI. V lost 2 bases, J lost 4 bases, and 4 bases stayed unmatched. This CDR3 has 16 residues. The CDR3 loop is CASSEPGQGVNQPQHF. In DNA form, the CDR3 reads TGTGCCAGCAGTGAACCGGGACAGGGGGTTAATCAGCCCCAGCATTTT.

The V and J genes are TRBV5-1 and TRBJ2-7, with 7 bases identical to TRBD2. Germline lookup yields CDR1 SGHRS and CDR2 YFSETQ. CDR3 length equals 16 residues. Trimming cost V 4 bases and J 0 bases; bases outside gene matches: 10. In DNA, the CDR3 is TGCGCCAGCAGCGTGACGAGCGGGGCCCTCTCCTACGAGCAGTACGTC. Its translation: CASSVTSGALSYEQYV.

In nucleotides, the CDR3 is TGTGCCAGCCCGCAGGCAGATACGCAGTATTTT. As protein: CASPQADTQYF. The J gene is TRBJ2-3, the V gene TRBV13; D gene ambiguous. V lost 8 bases and J lost 4, with 7 bases in between. CDR3 size: 11 residues. Germline CDR1 and CDR2: PRHDT and FYEKMQ (reference sequence).

This clonotype came up a few times. The chain carries TRBV7-2 and TRBJ2-3; no reliable D call. Germline loops: CDR1 SGHTA, CDR2 FQGNSA. The ends were cut back, 5 bases at V and 6 bases at J, with 18 bases in the middle. The length of the CDR3 is 15 residues. The CDR3 DNA is TGTGCCAGCAGCCCCCACCCGCCCAGCCATGATACGCAGTATTTT. Translation gives CASSPHPPSHDTQYF.

This clonotype has at least ten counts. The chain recombines TRBV27 with TRBJ2-7, with TRBD2 as a possible D gene (6 bases). The V and J ends lost 2 bases and 2 bases respectively, with 13 bases between them. CDR3 size: 15 residues. Germline V gene lookup returns CDR1 MNHEY and CDR2 SMNVEV (reference sequence). In DNA, the CDR3 is TGTGCCAGCAGTTTAGCCGCCGGGGGAACCTACGAGCAGTACGTC. Its translation: CASSLAAGGTYEQYV.

This clonotype was picked up a small number of times. The chain links TRBV10-3 to TRBJ1-2; a weak D match, TRBD1 (6 bases). Trimming shortened V by 9 bases and J by 0 bases, and 11 bases separated the two germline ends. The CDR3 is made up of 13 amino acids. The germline CDR1 and CDR2 sequences are ENHRY and SYGVKD. CDR3 sequence: CAMRDTSNYGYTF. Written as DNA, the CDR3 is TGTGCCATGCGGGACACCTCTAACTATGGCTACACCTTC.